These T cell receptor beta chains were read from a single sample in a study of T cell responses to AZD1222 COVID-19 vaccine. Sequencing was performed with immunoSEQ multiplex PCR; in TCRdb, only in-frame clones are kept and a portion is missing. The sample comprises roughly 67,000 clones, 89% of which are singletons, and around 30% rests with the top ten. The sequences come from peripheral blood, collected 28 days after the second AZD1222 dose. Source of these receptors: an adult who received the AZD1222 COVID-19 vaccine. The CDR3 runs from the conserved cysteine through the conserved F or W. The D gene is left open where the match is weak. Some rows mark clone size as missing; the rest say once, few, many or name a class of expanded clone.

CDR3 protein: CASSLTGQPQHF
CDR3 DNA: TGTGCCAGCAGTTTGACGGGGCAGCCCCAGCATTTT
V gene: TRBV27
D gene: NA
J gene: TRBJ1-5
clone size: NA

CDR3 protein: CSARSGEEQYF
CDR3 DNA: TGCAGTGCCCGTTCAGGGGAAGAGCAGTACTTC
V gene: TRBV20-1
D gene: NA
J gene: TRBJ2-7
clone size: NA

CDR3 protein: CASSTSNQPQHF
CDR3 DNA: TGTGCCAGTAGTACGTCAAATCAGCCCCAGCATTTT
V gene: TRBV19
D gene: NA
J gene: TRBJ1-5
clone size: once

CDR3 protein: CASSRGGGGARNSPLHF
CDR3 DNA: TGTGCCAGCAGCCGAGGAGGAGGGGGCGCGAGGAATTCACCCCTCCACTTT
V gene: TRBV3-1/TRBV3-2
D gene: TRBD1
J gene: TRBJ1-6
clone size: NA

CDR3 protein: CASSPQNPGQGQETQYF
CDR3 DNA: TGTGCCAGCTCACCCCAAAACCCGGGACAGGGACAAGAGACCCAGTACTTC
V gene: TRBV18
D gene: TRBD1
J gene: TRBJ2-5
clone size: NA

CDR3 protein: CASSQVIGPQETQYF
CDR3 DNA: TGCGCCAGCAGCCAAGTCATAGGCCCCCAAGAGACCCAGTACTTC
V gene: TRBV4-1
D gene: NA
J gene: TRBJ2-5
clone size: NA

CDR3 protein: CASSIEVGRDTQYF
CDR3 DNA: TGTGCCAGTAGTATAGAAGTAGGGCGAGATACGCAGTATTTT
V gene: TRBV19
D gene: NA
J gene: TRBJ2-3
clone size: few

CDR3 protein: CASSLQENTEAFF
CDR3 DNA: TGTGCCAGCTCCTTGCAGGAGAACACTGAAGCTTTCTTT
V gene: TRBV12-3/TRBV12-4
D gene: NA
J gene: TRBJ1-1
clone size: NA

CDR3 protein: CASNWDRGPYGYTF
CDR3 DNA: TGCGCCAGCAACTGGGACAGGGGACCCTATGGCTACACCTTC
V gene: TRBV10-1
D gene: TRBD1
J gene: TRBJ1-2
clone size: NA

CDR3 protein: CASSVGRMETQYF
CDR3 DNA: TGTGCCAGCAGCGTAGGTAGGATGGAGACCCAGTACTTC
V gene: TRBV9
D gene: NA
J gene: TRBJ2-5
clone size: NA

CDR3 protein: CASSSMDRGYTEAFF
CDR3 DNA: TGCGCCAGCAGCTCCATGGACAGGGGTTATACTGAAGCTTTCTTT
V gene: TRBV5-1
D gene: TRBD1
J gene: TRBJ1-1
clone size: NA

CDR3 protein: CSVGTEVGAGGTDTQYF
CDR3 DNA: TGCAGCGTTGGGACGGAAGTCGGGGCGGGAGGCACAGATACGCAGTATTTT
V gene: TRBV29-1
D gene: TRBD2
J gene: TRBJ2-3
clone size: NA

CDR3 protein: CASSQRGAVYGYTF
CDR3 DNA: TGTGCCAGCAGCCAAAGGGGTGCGGTCTATGGCTACACCTTC
V gene: TRBV3-1/TRBV3-2
D gene: NA
J gene: TRBJ1-2
clone size: NA

CDR3 protein: CASRGDGSGNTIYF
CDR3 DNA: TGTGCCAGTAGAGGGGACGGCTCTGGAAACACCATATATTTT
V gene: TRBV19
D gene: NA
J gene: TRBJ1-3
clone size: NA

CDR3 protein: CASSLAGGRNTIYF
CDR3 DNA: TGTGCCAGCAGCTTAGCAGGAGGTAGAAACACCATATATTTT
V gene: TRBV13
D gene: NA
J gene: TRBJ1-3
clone size: NA

CDR3 protein: CASSEVSRTPNTQYF
CDR3 DNA: TGTGCCAGCAGTGAAGTGTCTAGGACTCCGAATACGCAGTATTTT
V gene: TRBV6-1
D gene: NA
J gene: TRBJ2-3
clone size: NA

CDR3 protein: CASSSPPGLETQYF
CDR3 DNA: TGTGCCAGCAGCTCTCCCCCGGGCCTCGAGACCCAGTACTTC
V gene: TRBV3-1/TRBV3-2
D gene: NA
J gene: TRBJ2-5
clone size: NA

CDR3 protein: CASGKETQYF
CDR3 DNA: TGTGCCAGTGGTAAAGAGACCCAGTACTTC
V gene: TRBV19
D gene: NA
J gene: TRBJ2-5
clone size: NA

CDR3 protein: CAIRDSLQETQYF
CDR3 DNA: TGTGCCATCAGGGACAGTTTACAAGAGACCCAGTACTTC
V gene: TRBV10-3
D gene: NA
J gene: TRBJ2-5
clone size: NA

CDR3 protein: CASSWDRETQYF
CDR3 DNA: TGTGCCAGCAGTTGGGACAGAGAGACCCAGTACTTC
V gene: TRBV12-3/TRBV12-4
D gene: TRBD1
J gene: TRBJ2-5
clone size: NA